Listed below are T cell receptor beta chains from one sample, sequenced in a study of blood T cell repertoires in COVID-19. Repertoires were generated with immunoSEQ multiplex PCR, while TCRdb's copy carries only in-frame clones and drops some. Of over 45,000 clones listed, 80% to 90% are singletons. The sequencing sample was made of peripheral blood. The receptors shown here come from a woman aged 80 or over with acute or convalescent COVID-19. The CDR3 runs from the conserved cysteine through the conserved F or W. D genes are given only for firm matches. Size is omitted from some rows. Given values are once, few, many or a class for expanded clones.

TRBD1	TRBJ1-2	TRBV5-4	.	TGTGCCAGCATCCAGAGCGGACAGGGCCGCTATGGCTACACCTTC	CASIQSGQGRYGYTF
TRBD1	TRBJ2-5	TRBV7-3	.	TGTGCCAGCAGCCCCTCGGACAGGCAGACCCAGTACTTC	CASSPSDRQTQYF
.	TRBJ2-4	TRBV4-1	once	TGCGCCAGCAGCCAGGTAGCCCCAAACATTCAGTACTTC	CASSQVAPNIQYF
.	TRBJ2-6	TRBV19	few	TGTGCCAGTAGTATAGATCAGGGGACCGGGGCCAACGTCCTGACTTTC	CASSIDQGTGANVLTF
TRBD1	TRBJ1-5	TRBV6-2/TRBV6-3	.	TGTGCCAGCAGTTACGGACAGGGTCTTGGCTTGAGCAATCAGCCCCAGCATTTT	CASSYGQGLGLSNQPQHF
TRBD2	TRBJ2-5	TRBV5-1	.	TGCGCCAGCAGCTTGGGAGCGGGGATCGGGGAGACCCAGTACTTC	CASSLGAGIGETQYF
.	TRBJ1-2	TRBV5-1	.	TGCGCCAGCAGCTTGTCGGGGGGCGCAGGGGGCTACACCTTC	CASSLSGGAGGYTF
.	TRBJ2-5	TRBV18	.	TGTGCCAGCTCACCACAGAGGGAGACCCAGTACTTC	CASSPQRETQYF
TRBD1	TRBJ2-1	TRBV25-1	.	TGTGCCAGCAGTGAGGGACAGAGCTCCTACAATGAGCAGTTCTTC	CASSEGQSSYNEQFF
TRBD1	TRBJ1-1	TRBV19	once	TGTGCTGCAGGACAGGGGGCCCCTGAAGCTTTCTTT	CAAGQGAPEAFF
.	TRBJ1-2	TRBV14	.	TGTGCCAGCAGCCGGAGGTTGGGCGGCGGCTACACCTTC	CASSRRLGGGYTF
.	TRBJ1-2	TRBV3-1/TRBV3-2	.	TGTGCCAGCAGCCAAGCTGCAGGGGCTAACGTGGCCCCCGGTGGCTACACCTTC	CASSQAAGANVAPGGYTF
.	TRBJ2-6	TRBV11-1	few	TGTGCCAGCAGCGCACAGAGCTCTGGGGCCAACGTCCTGACTTTC	CASSAQSSGANVLTF
.	TRBJ2-7	TRBV27	.	TGTGCCAGCAGCCGAAAAGGGGGATACGAGCAGTACTTC	CASSRKGGYEQYF
.	TRBJ1-4	TRBV5-4	few	TGTGCCAGCAGCTTGGCAGGGTACGGTGAAAAACTGTTTTTT	CASSLAGYGEKLFF
.	TRBJ2-3	TRBV7-7	.	TGTGCCAGCAGCTCCGGGGGGCCAGGTGATACGCAGTATTTT	CASSSGGPGDTQYF
.	TRBJ2-1	TRBV11-2	.	TGTGCCAGCAGCCCCAGACAAGAGCAGTTCTTC	CASSPRQEQFF
.	TRBJ2-7	TRBV3-1/TRBV3-2	.	TGTGCCAGCAGCCAAGTTAATCCAGTCAATTCCTACGAGCAGTACTTC	CASSQVNPVNSYEQYF
TRBD1	TRBJ2-1	TRBV6-1	.	TGTGCCAGCAGTGAATGGGGACAGGGTTCCAATGAGCAGTTCTTC	CASSEWGQGSNEQFF
TRBD1	TRBJ1-1	TRBV7-2	.	TGTGCCAGCAGCTTAGTAAGGGGGCTGAACACTGAAGCTTTCTTT	CASSLVRGLNTEAFF
.	TRBJ2-5	TRBV5-1	.	TGCGCCAGCAGCTTACGCGGGGCCCAAGGGGAGACCCAGTACTTC	CASSLRGAQGETQYF
.	TRBJ1-1	TRBV18	.	TGTGCCAGCTCAAACCACCCGCCGGGGGGCGGCACTGAAGCTTTCTTT	CASSNHPPGGGTEAFF
.	TRBJ2-7	TRBV2	.	TGTGCCAGCAGTGAACAGGACAAGCAGTACTTC	CASSEQDKQYF
.	TRBJ1-3	TRBV5-1	.	TGCGCCAGCAGCCCCACCGCGAACTCTGGAAACACCATATATTTT	CASSPTANSGNTIYF
TRBD1	TRBJ1-2	TRBV3-1/TRBV3-2	.	TGTGCCAGCAGCCTGGGCAGGGGGCTCGGCTACACCTTC	CASSLGRGLGYTF
TRBD2	TRBJ2-1	TRBV9	.	TGTGCCAGCAGCGTAGACCTAGCGGGGGGATACTACAATGAGCAGTTCTTC	CASSVDLAGGYYNEQFF
.	TRBJ2-5	TRBV5-4	.	TGTGCCAGCAGCTCGACGCAGAGGGAGACCCAGTACTTC	CASSSTQRETQYF
TRBD1	TRBJ1-1	TRBV5-1	.	TGCGCCAGCAGACCGGGACAGCTAGGGGGTGTGAACACTGAAGCTTTCTTT	CASRPGQLGGVNTEAFF
.	TRBJ1-1	TRBV7-2	.	TGTGCCAGCAGGCAGGGCGGAGCTTCTGAAGCTTTCTTT	CASRQGGASEAFF
.	TRBJ2-1	TRBV19	.	TGTGCCACCCAAAGAGGCAGAGGCGATGAGCAGTTCTTC	CATQRGRGDEQFF
TRBD2	TRBJ2-1	TRBV29-1	.	TGCAGCGTTGGTAGCGGACTAGCCTACAATGAGCAGTTCTTC	CSVGSGLAYNEQFF
TRBD2	TRBJ2-1	TRBV29-1	.	TGCAGCGTTGAGCTAGCGGGGGGGGTTGAGCAGTTCTTC	CSVELAGGVEQFF
.	TRBJ2-5	TRBV30	.	TGTGCCTGGAATCCCGGCCCCGGGGAGACCCAGTACTTC	CAWNPGPGETQYF
.	TRBJ2-2	TRBV11-3	.	TGTGCCAGCAGCCTCCAGGGTTTGAACACCGGGGAGCTGTTTTTT	CASSLQGLNTGELFF
TRBD1	TRBJ1-4	TRBV5-8	.	TGTGCCAGCAGCTTGTTAGGACAGGGAAACGAAAAACTGTTTTTT	CASSLLGQGNEKLFF
TRBD1	TRBJ2-2	TRBV7-2	.	TGTGCCAGCAGCCCCCCACAGGGGCGCGATACCGGGGAGCTGTTTTTT	CASSPPQGRDTGELFF
.	TRBJ2-4	TRBV21-1	.	TGTGCCAGCAGCAAAGAGTGGGAGCGGGGGCCCCAGGTAGCCAAAAACATTCAGTACTTC	CASSKEWERGPQVAKNIQYF
.	TRBJ2-5	TRBV19	.	TGTGCCAGTAGTATAGAGGAGGGGGCTAGGGAGACCCAGTACTTC	CASSIEEGARETQYF
TRBD1	TRBJ2-7	TRBV30	.	TGTGCCTGGAACGACAGGGAGACCTACGAGCAGTACTTC	CAWNDRETYEQYF
TRBD1	TRBJ2-3	TRBV19	.	TGTGCCAGTAGAGGACAGGGTTTCACAGATACGCAGTATTTT	CASRGQGFTDTQYF
TRBD1	TRBJ2-7	TRBV5-1	.	TGCGCCAGCAGCTTCGAGTCGGGACAGGCATCCTACGAGCAGTACTTC	CASSFESGQASYEQYF
.	TRBJ1-2	TRBV5-4	.	TGTGCCAGCAGCTTGGCTCTGGGGGAGGGCGGCTACACCTTC	CASSLALGEGGYTF